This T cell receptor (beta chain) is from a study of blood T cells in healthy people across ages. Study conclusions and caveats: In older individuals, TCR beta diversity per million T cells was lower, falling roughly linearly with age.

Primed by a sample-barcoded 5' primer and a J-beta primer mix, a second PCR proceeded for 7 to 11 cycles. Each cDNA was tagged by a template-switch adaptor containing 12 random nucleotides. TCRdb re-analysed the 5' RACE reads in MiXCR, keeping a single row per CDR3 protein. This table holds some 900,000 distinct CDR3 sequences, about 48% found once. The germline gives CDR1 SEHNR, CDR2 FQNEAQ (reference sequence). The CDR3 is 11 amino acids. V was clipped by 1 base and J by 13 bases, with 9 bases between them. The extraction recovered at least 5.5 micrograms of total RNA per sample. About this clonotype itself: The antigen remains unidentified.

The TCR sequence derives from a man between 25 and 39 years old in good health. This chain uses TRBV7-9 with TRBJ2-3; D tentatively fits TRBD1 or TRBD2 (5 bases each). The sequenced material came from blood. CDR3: CASSLGGEEYF. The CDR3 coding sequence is TGTGCCAGCAGCTTAGGAGGGGAAGAGTATTTT.